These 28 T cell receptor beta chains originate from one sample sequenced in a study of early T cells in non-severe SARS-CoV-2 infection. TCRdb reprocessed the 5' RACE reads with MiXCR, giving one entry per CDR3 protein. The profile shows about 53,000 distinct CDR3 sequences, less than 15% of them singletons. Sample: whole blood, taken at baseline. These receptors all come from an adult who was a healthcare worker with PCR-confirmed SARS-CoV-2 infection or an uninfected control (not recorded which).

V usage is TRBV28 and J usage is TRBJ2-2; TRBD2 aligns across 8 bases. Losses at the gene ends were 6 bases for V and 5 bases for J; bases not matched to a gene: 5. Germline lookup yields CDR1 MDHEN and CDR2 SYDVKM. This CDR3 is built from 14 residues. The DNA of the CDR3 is TGTGCCAGCAGGGCGGGAGGAGGGACCGGGGAGCTGTTTTTT. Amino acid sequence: CASRAGGGTGELFF.

As DNA, the CDR3 is TGCGCCAGCTCCCTCACGGCAGGGGGCGCAGGAACCGGGGAGCTGTTTTTT. This sequence encodes CASSLTAGGAGTGELFF. This chain connects TRBV4-3 to TRBJ2-2; 8 nucleotides align to TRBD1. Per germline, CDR1 LGHNA and CDR2 YSLEER. J lost 5 bases, V lost 8 bases, and 16 bases had no gene match. The CDR3 is 17 residues long.

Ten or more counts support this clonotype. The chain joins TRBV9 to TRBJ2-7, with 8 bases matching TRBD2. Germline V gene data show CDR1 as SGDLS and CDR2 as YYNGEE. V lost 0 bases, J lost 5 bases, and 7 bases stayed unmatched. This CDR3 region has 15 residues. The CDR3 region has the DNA TGTGCCAGCAGCGTAGGGGGGACTAGTTTCGACGAGCAGTACTTC. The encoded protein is CASSVGGTSFDEQYF.

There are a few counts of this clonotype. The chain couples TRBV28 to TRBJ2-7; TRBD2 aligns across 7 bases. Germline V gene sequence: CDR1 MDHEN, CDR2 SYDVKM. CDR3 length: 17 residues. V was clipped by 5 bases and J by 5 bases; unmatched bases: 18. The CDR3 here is CASSGSGGLRRGHEQYF. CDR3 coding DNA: TGTGCCAGCAGTGGTTCGGGGGGATTAAGGAGAGGCCACGAGCAGTACTTC.

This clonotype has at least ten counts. CDR3 in DNA: TGTGCCAGCAGGGGGATTTTCACAGATACGCAGTATTTT. It is translated as CASRGIFTDTQYF. The chain couples TRBV2 to TRBJ2-3, with unresolved D. V was shortened by 6 bases and J by 2 bases, with 9 bases between the two germline ends. There are 13 residues in the CDR3. CDR1 and CDR2 from the germline V gene are SNHLY and FYNNEI. Using reference TRBV2 and TRBJ2-3 for the parts outside the CDR3, the full variable domain is EPEVTQTPSHQVTQMGQEVILRCVPISNHLYFYWYRQILGQKVEFLVSFYNNEISEKSEIFDDQFSVERPDGSNFTLKIRSTKLEDSAMYFCASRGIFTDTQYFGPGTRLTVL.

This CDR3 reads CASSLSGGSTEAFF. CDR3 in DNA: TGTGCCAGCAGCTTATCCGGGGGCAGCACTGAAGCTTTCTTT. The chain employs TRBV7-3 and TRBJ1-1, with D possibly being TRBD1 (6 bases). Germline V gene data show CDR1 as SGHTA and CDR2 as FQGTGA. CDR3 length: 14 residues. Deletions cut 2 bases from V and 4 bases from J, with 11 bases between.

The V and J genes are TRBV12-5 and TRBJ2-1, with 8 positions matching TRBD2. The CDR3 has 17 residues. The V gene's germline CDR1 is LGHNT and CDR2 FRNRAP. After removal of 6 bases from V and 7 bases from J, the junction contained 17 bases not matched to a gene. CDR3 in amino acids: CASGRGPAGESRNEQFF. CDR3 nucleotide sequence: TGTGCTAGTGGAAGGGGCCCAGCGGGAGAATCAAGGAATGAGCAGTTCTTC. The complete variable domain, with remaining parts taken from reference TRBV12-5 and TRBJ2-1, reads DARVTQTPRHKVTEMGQEVTMRCQPILGHNTVFWYRQTMMQGLELLAYFRNRAPLDDSGMPKDRFSAEMPDATLATLKIQPSEPRDSAVYFCASGRGPAGESRNEQFFGPGTRLTVL.

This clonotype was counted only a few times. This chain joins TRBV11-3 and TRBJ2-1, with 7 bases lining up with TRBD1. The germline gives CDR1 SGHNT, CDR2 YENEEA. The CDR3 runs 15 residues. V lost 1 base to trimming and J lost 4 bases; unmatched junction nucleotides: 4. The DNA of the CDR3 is TGTGCCAGCAGCTTAGGAAACAGGGGATACAATGAGCAGTTCTTC. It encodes CASSLGNRGYNEQFF.

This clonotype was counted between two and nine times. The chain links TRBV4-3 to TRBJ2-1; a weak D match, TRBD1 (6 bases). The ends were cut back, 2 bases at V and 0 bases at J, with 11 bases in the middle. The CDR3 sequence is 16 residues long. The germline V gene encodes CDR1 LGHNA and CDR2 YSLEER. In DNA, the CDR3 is TGCGCCAGCAGCCAATTTACAGGGAGCTCCTACAATGAGCAGTTCTTC. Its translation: CASSQFTGSSYNEQFF.

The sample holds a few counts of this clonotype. CDR3 loop: CASSLSQAGSYEQYF. The DNA of the CDR3 is TGTGCCAGCAGTTTGTCACAGGCAGGCTCCTACGAGCAGTACTTC. The chain carries TRBV27 and TRBJ2-7, with D possibly matching TRBD1 (5 bases). V dropped 3 bases and J dropped 0 bases, with 12 bases sitting between them. CDR1 MNHEY and CDR2 SMNVEV come from the germline V gene (reference sequence). The CDR3 covers 15 residues.

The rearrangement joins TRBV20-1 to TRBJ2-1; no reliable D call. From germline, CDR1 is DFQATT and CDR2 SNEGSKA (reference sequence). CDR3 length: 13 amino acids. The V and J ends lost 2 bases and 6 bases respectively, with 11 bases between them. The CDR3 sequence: CSARSPLFNEQFF. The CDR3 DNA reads TGCAGTGCTAGATCGCCCCTATTCAATGAGCAGTTCTTC.

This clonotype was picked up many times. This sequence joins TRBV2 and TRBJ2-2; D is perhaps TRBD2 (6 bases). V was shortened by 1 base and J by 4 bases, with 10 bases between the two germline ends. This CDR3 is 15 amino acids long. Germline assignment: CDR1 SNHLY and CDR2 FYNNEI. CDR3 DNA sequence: TGTGCCAGCAGTGAAGGTCTAGCGTCCACCGGGGAGCTGTTTTTT. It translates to CASSEGLASTGELFF.

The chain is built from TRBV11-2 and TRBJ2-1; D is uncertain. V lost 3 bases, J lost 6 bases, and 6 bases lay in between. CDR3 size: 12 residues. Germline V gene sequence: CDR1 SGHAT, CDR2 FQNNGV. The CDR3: CASSFSLNEQFF. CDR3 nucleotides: TGTGCCAGCAGCTTCAGCCTCAATGAGCAGTTCTTC.

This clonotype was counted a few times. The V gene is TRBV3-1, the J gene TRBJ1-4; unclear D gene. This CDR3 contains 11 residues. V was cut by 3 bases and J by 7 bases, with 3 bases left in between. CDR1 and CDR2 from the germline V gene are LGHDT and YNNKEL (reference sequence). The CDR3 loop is CASSQVEKLFF. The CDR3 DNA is TGTGCCAGCAGCCAGGTTGAAAAACTGTTTTTT.

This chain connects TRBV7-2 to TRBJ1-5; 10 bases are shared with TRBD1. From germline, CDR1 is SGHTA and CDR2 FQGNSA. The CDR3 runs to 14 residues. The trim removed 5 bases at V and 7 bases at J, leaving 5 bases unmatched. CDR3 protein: CASSPGTGVQPQHF. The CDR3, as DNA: TGTGCCAGCAGCCCCGGGACAGGGGTCCAGCCCCAGCATTTT. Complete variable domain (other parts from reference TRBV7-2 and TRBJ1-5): GAGVSQSPSNKVTEKGKDVELRCDPISGHTALYWYRQSLGQGLEFLIYFQGNSAPDKSGLPSDRFSAERTGGSVSTLTIQRTQQEDSAVYLCASSPGTGVQPQHFGDGTRLSIL.

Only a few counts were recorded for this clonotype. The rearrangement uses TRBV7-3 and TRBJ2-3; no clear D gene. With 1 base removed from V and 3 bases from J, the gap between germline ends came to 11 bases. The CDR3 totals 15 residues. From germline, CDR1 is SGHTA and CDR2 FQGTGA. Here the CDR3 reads CASSLNGHQTDTQYF. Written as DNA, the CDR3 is TGTGCCAGCAGCTTAAATGGGCACCAGACAGATACGCAGTATTTT.

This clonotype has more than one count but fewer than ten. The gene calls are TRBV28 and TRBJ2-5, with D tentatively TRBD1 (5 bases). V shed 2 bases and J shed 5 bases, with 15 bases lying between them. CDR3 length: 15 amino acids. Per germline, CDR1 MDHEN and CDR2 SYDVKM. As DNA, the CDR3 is TGTGCCAGCAGTTTAAGGGGCGGACCAAGTGAGACCCAGTACTTC. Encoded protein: CASSLRGGPSETQYF.

CDR3 sequence reads: CASSSGRAAYYGYTF. The CDR3 region has the DNA TGTGCCAGCAGTTCCGGACGGGCGGCTTACTATGGCTACACCTTC. The chain links TRBV6-5 to TRBJ1-2; no clear D. The length of the CDR3 is 15 residues. Looked up from germline, CDR1 is MNHEY and CDR2 is SVGAGI. Trimming shortened V by 4 bases and J by 3 bases, and 15 bases separated the two germline ends.

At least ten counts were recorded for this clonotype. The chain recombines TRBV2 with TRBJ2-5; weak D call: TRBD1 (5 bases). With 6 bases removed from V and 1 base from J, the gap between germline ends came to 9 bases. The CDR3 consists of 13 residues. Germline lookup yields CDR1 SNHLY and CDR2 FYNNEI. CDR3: CASRTELQETQYF. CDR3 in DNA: TGTGCCAGCAGGACAGAACTCCAAGAGACCCAGTACTTC.

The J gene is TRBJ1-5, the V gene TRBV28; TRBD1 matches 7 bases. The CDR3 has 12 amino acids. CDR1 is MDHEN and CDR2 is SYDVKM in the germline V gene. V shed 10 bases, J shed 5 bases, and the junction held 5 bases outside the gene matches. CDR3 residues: CATDRVYQPQHF. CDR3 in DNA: TGTGCCACCGACAGGGTATATCAGCCCCAGCATTTT. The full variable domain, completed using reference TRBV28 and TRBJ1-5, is DVKVTQSSRYLVKRTGEKVFLECVQDMDHENMFWYRQDPGLGLRLIYFSYDVKMKEKGDIPEGYSVSREKKERFSLILESASTNQTSMYLCATDRVYQPQHFGDGTRLSIL.

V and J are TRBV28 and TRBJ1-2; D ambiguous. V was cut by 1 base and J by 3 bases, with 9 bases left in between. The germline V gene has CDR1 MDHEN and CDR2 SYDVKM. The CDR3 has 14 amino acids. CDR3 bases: TGTGCCAGCAGTTTATTGGGAACAGACTATGGCTACACCTTC. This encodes CASSLLGTDYGYTF.

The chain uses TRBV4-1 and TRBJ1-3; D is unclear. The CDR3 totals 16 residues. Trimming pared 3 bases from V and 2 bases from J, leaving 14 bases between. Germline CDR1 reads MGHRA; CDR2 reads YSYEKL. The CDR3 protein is CASSQVGLRAGNTIYF. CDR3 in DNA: TGCGCCAGCAGCCAGGTGGGCTTAAGGGCTGGAAACACCATATATTTT.

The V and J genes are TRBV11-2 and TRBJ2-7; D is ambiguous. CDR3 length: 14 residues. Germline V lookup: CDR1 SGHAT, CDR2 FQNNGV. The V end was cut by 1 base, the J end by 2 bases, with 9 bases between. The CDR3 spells CASSLGPGAYEQYF. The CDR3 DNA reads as TGTGCCAGCAGCTTAGGTCCGGGTGCCTACGAGCAGTACTTC.

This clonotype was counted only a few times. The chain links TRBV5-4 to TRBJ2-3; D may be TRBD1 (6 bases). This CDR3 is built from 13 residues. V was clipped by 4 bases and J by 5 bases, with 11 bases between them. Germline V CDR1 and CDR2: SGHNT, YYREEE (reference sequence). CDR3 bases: TGTGCCAGCAGCCAAGGACAGAGAGATACGCAGTATTTT. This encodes CASSQGQRDTQYF.

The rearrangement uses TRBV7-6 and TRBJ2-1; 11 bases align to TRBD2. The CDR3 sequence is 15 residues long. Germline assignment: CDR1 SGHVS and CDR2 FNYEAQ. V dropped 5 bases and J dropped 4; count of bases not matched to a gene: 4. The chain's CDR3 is CASSISGRAYNEQFF. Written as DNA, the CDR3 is TGTGCCAGCAGCATTAGCGGGAGGGCTTACAATGAGCAGTTCTTC.

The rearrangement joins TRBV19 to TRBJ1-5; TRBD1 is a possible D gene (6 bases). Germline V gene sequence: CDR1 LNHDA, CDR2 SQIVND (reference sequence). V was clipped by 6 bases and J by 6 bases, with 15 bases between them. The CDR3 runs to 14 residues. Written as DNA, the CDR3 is TGTGCCAGTAGCCCGAGCGGGGGCGGTCAGCCCCAGCATTTT. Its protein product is CASSPSGGGQPQHF.

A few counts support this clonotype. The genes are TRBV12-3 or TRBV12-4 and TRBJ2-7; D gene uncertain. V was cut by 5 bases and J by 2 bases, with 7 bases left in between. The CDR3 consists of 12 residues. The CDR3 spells CASSTGPYEQYF. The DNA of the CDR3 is TGTGCCAGCAGTACCGGACCCTACGAGCAGTACTTC.

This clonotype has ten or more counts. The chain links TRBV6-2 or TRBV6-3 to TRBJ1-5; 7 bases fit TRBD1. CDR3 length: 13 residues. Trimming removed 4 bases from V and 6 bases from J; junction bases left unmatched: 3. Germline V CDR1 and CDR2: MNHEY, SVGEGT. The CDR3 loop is CASSSDRVQPQHF. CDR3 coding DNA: TGTGCCAGCAGTTCAGACAGGGTTCAGCCCCAGCATTTT.